A single sample is the source of the 13 T cell receptor beta chains below, sequenced in a study of T cells after yellow fever vaccination. Each CDR3 protein gets one entry after TCRdb re-called the 5' RACE reads with MiXCR. This sample has 340,000 or so distinct CDR3 sequences, with about an eighth found just once. The material sequenced was CD4+ T cells sorted from PBMCs, taken 15 days after the yellow fever booster vaccination. The source of these receptors is a young man who received the YFV17D yellow fever vaccine.

This clonotype occurred a few times. V usage is TRBV20-1 and J usage is TRBJ2-5; D is unresolved. Deletions cut 5 bases from V and 2 bases from J, with 12 bases between. Germline V gene sequence: CDR1 DFQATT, CDR2 SNEGSKA (reference sequence). The CDR3 has 13 residues. The CDR3, as DNA: TGCAGTGCTGATACGGCCGTACAAGAGACCCAGTACTTC. Encoded protein: CSADTAVQETQYF.

The chain couples TRBV3-1 to TRBJ2-2, with 7 bases fitting TRBD1. Per germline, CDR1 LGHDT and CDR2 YNNKEL (reference sequence). The CDR3 contains 15 residues. V gave up 4 bases and J gave up 5 bases; unmatched junction bases: 7. CDR3 protein: CASSLYRGWTGELFF. The DNA for the CDR3 is TGTGCCAGCAGCCTATACAGGGGATGGACCGGGGAGCTGTTTTTT.

This chain uses TRBV28 with TRBJ1-5, with TRBD1 identical over 7 bases. The V segment lost 5 bases and the J segment 3 bases; nucleotides outside the gene matches: 7. CDR3 length equals 15 residues. CDR1 and CDR2 from the germline V gene are MDHEN and SYDVKM. Here the CDR3 reads CASSEGAGVNQPQHF. CDR3 in DNA: TGTGCCAGCAGTGAGGGGGCGGGAGTCAATCAGCCCCAGCATTTT.

This clonotype was detected only a few times. The gene calls are TRBV7-2 and TRBJ2-5, with 8 positions matching TRBD2. With V trimmed by 4 bases and J by 5 bases, 12 bases remained unmatched. The CDR3 is 16 amino acids. The germline CDR1 and CDR2 sequences are SGHTA and FQGNSA. For the CDR3, the DNA is TGTGCCAGCAGCTGGACCGGGACTAGGGGCTTTGAGACCCAGTACTTC. It codes for CASSWTGTRGFETQYF. The complete variable domain, with remaining parts taken from reference TRBV7-2 and TRBJ2-5, reads GAGVSQSPSNKVTEKGKDVELRCDPISGHTALYWYRQSLGQGLEFLIYFQGNSAPDKSGLPSDRFSAERTGGSVSTLTIQRTQQEDSAVYLCASSWTGTRGFETQYFGPGTRLLVL.

This sequence joins TRBV18 and TRBJ2-7; the D is unclear. This CDR3 contains 12 residues. Between the trimmed V and J ends, which lost 4 bases and 4 bases, there was a span of 8 bases. Germline V gives CDR1 KGHSH, CDR2 LQKENI. The CDR3 here is CASSRSVYEQYF. DNA of the CDR3: TGTGCCAGCTCACGAAGTGTGTACGAGCAGTACTTC. Looking up the rest from reference TRBV18 and TRBJ2-7 gives the full variable domain: NAGVMQNPRHLVRRRGQEARLRCSPMKGHSHVYWYRQLPEEGLKFMVYLQKENIIDESGMPKERFSAEFPKEGPSILRIQQVVRGDSAAYFCASSRSVYEQYFGPGTRLTVT.

This clonotype has a handful of counts. This may stem from a read error, because a much larger clone lies one nucleotide away. The gene calls are TRBV20-1 and TRBJ1-5; possibly TRBD1 for D (6 bases). V lost 7 bases, J lost 3 bases, and 13 bases lay in between. Germline loops: CDR1 DFQATT, CDR2 SNEGSKA (reference sequence). The CDR3 covers 13 residues. CDR3 loop: CSVRGQNNQPQHF. In DNA, the CDR3 is TGCAGTGTCCGGGGGCAGAACAATCAGCCCCAGCATTTT.

In its sample, this clonotype was seen a few times. The CDR3 DNA is TGTGCCAGCAGCTTATTTCCAGGATACACAGATACGCAGTATTTT. This encodes CASSLFPGYTDTQYF. The V call is TRBV7-2, the J call TRBJ2-3; D gene ambiguous. V shed 2 bases and J shed 2 bases, with 11 bases lying between them. The CDR3 totals 15 residues. Germline assignment: CDR1 SGHTA and CDR2 FQGNSA.

The sample holds a few counts of this clonotype. This sequence joins TRBV12-3 or TRBV12-4 and TRBJ2-5, with TRBD2 identical over 7 bases. The CDR3 runs 14 residues. The ends lost 8 bases at V and 4 bases at J; junction bases unmatched: 10. The CDR3 DNA reads as TGTGCCAGCGGGACTACCTACAATATAGAGACCCAGTACTTC. Its translation: CASGTTYNIETQYF.

This chain joins TRBV18 and TRBJ1-1; possibly TRBD1 for D (6 bases). V lost 6 bases and J 8 bases, leaving 13 bases between the germline ends. The CDR3 loop spans 12 amino acids. Germline V lookup: CDR1 KGHSH, CDR2 LQKENI. As DNA, the CDR3 is TGTGCCAGCTCTCCCCTACAGGGAGAAGCTTTCTTT. This sequence encodes CASSPLQGEAFF. The whole variable domain, filled in from reference TRBV18 and TRBJ1-1, reads NAGVMQNPRHLVRRRGQEARLRCSPMKGHSHVYWYRQLPEEGLKFMVYLQKENIIDESGMPKERFSAEFPKEGPSILRIQQVVRGDSAAYFCASSPLQGEAFFGQGTRLTVV.

J is TRBJ2-7 and V is TRBV11-1; D gene unclear. V lost 5 bases and J 5 bases, leaving 10 bases between the germline ends. There are 12 residues in the CDR3. The germline V gene encodes CDR1 SGHAT and CDR2 FQDESV (reference sequence). The CDR3 here is CASSPRRNEQYV. The CDR3, as DNA: TGTGCCAGCAGCCCCCGGCGGAACGAGCAGTACGTC.

This clonotype was observed a handful of times. This chain joins TRBV10-3 and TRBJ2-5; a weak D match, TRBD1 (5 bases). V dropped 3 bases and J dropped 7 bases, with 15 bases sitting between them. The length of the CDR3 is 14 residues. The germline V gene has CDR1 ENHRY and CDR2 SYGVKD. The CDR3 is CAISDQGQQGTQYF. For the CDR3, the DNA is TGTGCCATCAGTGATCAAGGGCAGCAGGGGACCCAGTACTTC.

This clonotype came up a few times. The chain joins TRBV20-1 to TRBJ1-1; tentatively, D is TRBD1 (5 bases). The ends were cut back, 7 bases at V and 1 base at J, with 10 bases in the middle. This CDR3 has 12 residues. CDR1 is DFQATT and CDR2 is SNEGSKA in the germline V gene (reference sequence). In nucleotides, the CDR3 is TGCAGTGGGGGCACCAGGAACACTGAAGCTTTCTTT. Its translation is CSGGTRNTEAFF.

This clonotype was seen repeatedly, ten times or more. The chain has TRBV5-1 and TRBJ2-1, with 9 nucleotides matching TRBD2. The CDR3 runs 15 residues. Germline values: CDR1 SGHRS, CDR2 YFSETQ. V trimming: 4 bases; J trimming: 9 bases; junction bases outside the gene matches: 11. This CDR3 reads CASSPSGASVGEQFF. The CDR3 coding sequence is TGCGCCAGCAGCCCTAGCGGGGCAAGCGTGGGTGAGCAGTTCTTC.